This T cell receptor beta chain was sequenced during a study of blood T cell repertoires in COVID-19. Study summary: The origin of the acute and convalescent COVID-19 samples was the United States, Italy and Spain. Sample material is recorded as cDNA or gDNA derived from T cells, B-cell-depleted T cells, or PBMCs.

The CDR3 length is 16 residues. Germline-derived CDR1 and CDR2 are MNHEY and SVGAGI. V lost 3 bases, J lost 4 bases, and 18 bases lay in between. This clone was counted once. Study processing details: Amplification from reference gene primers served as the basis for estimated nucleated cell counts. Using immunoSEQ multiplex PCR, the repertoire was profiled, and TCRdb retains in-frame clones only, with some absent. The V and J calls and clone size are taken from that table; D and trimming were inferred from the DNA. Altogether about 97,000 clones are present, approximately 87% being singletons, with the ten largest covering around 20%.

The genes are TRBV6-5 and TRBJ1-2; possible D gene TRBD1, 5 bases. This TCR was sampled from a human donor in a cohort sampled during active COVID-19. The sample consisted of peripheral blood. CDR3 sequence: CASSYSAGRGFYGYTF. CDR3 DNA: TGTGCCAGCAGTTATTCGGCGGGAAGGGGCTTCTATGGCTACACCTTC.